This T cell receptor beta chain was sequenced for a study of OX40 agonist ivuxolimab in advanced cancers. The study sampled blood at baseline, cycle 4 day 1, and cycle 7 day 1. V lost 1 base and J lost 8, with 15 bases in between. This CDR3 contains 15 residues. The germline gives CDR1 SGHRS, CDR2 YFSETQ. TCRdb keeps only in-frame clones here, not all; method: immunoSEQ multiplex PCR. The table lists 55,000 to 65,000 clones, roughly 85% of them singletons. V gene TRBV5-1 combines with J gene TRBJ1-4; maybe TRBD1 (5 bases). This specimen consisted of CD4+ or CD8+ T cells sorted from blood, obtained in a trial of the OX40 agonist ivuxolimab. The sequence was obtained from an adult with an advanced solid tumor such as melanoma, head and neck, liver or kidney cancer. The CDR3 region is CASSLTGASEEKLFF. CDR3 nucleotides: TGCGCCAGCAGCTTGACAGGTGCCTCGGAAGAAAAACTGTTTTTT.